This TCR beta chain came from a study of response to subunit inactivated influenza vaccine. TCRdb reanalysed the RT-PCR reads using MiXCR and keeps one entry per CDR3 protein. The table includes roughly 710,000 distinct CDR3 sequences, less than 15% detected once. This CDR3 spans 14 amino acids. Germline CDR1 and CDR2: DFQATT and SNEGSKA (reference sequence). The trim removed 4 bases at V and 10 bases at J, leaving 10 bases unmatched. Regarding the study as a whole: With each seasonal influenza vaccination, the authors suggested, few new T cells are recruited.

Comments on this clonotype: The antigen is undetermined.

The TCR comes from a man aged 50 to 60 who received an inactivated influenza vaccine. The V call is TRBV20-1, the J call TRBJ1-6; 7 bases map to TRBD1. The sequencing here drew on PBMCs from blood, taken approximately 15 days before vaccination. CDR3 in amino acids: CSAKSGTARSPLHF. Written as DNA, the CDR3 is TGCAGTGCTAAATCCGGGACAGCAAGATCACCCCTCCACTTT.